These 15 T cell receptor beta chains originate from one sample sequenced in a study of cytomegalovirus exposure and HLA in healthy donors. Generated by immunoSEQ multiplex PCR, the TCRdb table keeps only in-frame clones and is missing some. Here the sample spans 70,000 to 75,000 clones, 94% being singletons. Sample: PBMCs. The receptors derive from a woman between 18 and 30 years old in good health and CMV-seronegative.

The chain has TRBV29-1 and TRBJ1-2; D call uncertain. The CDR3 spans 13 residues. The germline V gene has CDR1 SQVTM and CDR2 ANQGSEA. Trimming removed 6 bases from V and 5 bases from J, with 16 bases in between. The CDR3 loop is CSVLSGEAYGYTF. In DNA, the CDR3 is TGCAGCGTACTCTCGGGAGAGGCGTATGGCTACACCTTC.

V usage is TRBV5-6 and J usage is TRBJ1-5; tentative D call: TRBD1 (6 bases). Per germline, CDR1 SGHDT and CDR2 YYEEEE. V dropped 1 base and J dropped 2 bases, with 13 bases sitting between them. This CDR3 contains 16 residues. Here the CDR3 reads CASSLYAGVGNQPQHF. CDR3 nucleotide sequence: TGTGCCAGCAGCTTGTATGCAGGGGTCGGCAATCAGCCCCAGCATTTT.

The genes are TRBV10-3 and TRBJ1-1, with D tentatively TRBD1 (6 bases). CDR1 is ENHRY and CDR2 is SYGVKD in the germline V gene. Trimming removed 2 bases from V and 1 base from J, with 11 bases in between. The CDR3 loop spans 15 amino acids. As DNA, the CDR3 is TGTGCCATCAGTGAGCCCGGGACACCGAACACTGAAGCTTTCTTT. Translating gives CAISEPGTPNTEAFF.

The chain combines TRBV19 with TRBJ1-2, with TRBD1 identical over 7 bases. The CDR3 is 13 amino acids. V shed 4 bases and J 6 bases; nucleotides not matched to a gene: 5. CDR1 is LNHDA and CDR2 is SQIVND in the germline V gene (reference sequence). The CDR3 loop reads CASSRWDRDGYTF. The DNA for the CDR3 is TGTGCCAGTAGTAGGTGGGACAGAGATGGCTACACCTTC. The variable domain in full, completed from reference TRBV19 and TRBJ1-2, reads DGGITQSPKYLFRKEGQNVTLSCEQNLNHDAMYWYRQDPGQGLRLIYYSQIVNDFQKGDIAEGYSVSREKKESFPLTVTSAQKNPTAFYLCASSRWDRDGYTFGSGTRLTVV.

The chain employs TRBV15 and TRBJ2-7; TRBD1 might be the D (6 bases). CDR3 size: 15 residues. The germline CDR1 and CDR2 sequences are LNHNV and YYDKDF (reference sequence). The V gene lost 4 bases and the J gene lost 2 bases, with 15 bases spanning the gap. The CDR3 here is CATSNVQGPTYEQYF. CDR3 nucleotides: TGTGCCACCAGCAACGTCCAGGGGCCCACCTACGAGCAGTACTTC.

The chain carries TRBV7-9 and TRBJ1-5; D not certain. The CDR3 loop spans 14 amino acids. V was pared by 1 base and J by 2 bases, with 6 bases between. Germline CDR1 is SEHNR and CDR2 is FQNEAQ (reference sequence). This chain's CDR3 is CASSLEEGNQPQHF. CDR3 sequence (DNA): TGTGCCAGCAGCTTAGAGGAGGGCAATCAGCCCCAGCATTTT. Together with reference TRBV7-9 and TRBJ1-5, the CDR3 gives the full variable domain: DTGVSQNPRHKITKRGQNVTFRCDPISEHNRLYWYRQTLGQGPEFLTYFQNEAQLEKSRLLSDRFSAERPKGSFSTLEIQRTEQGDSAMYLCASSLEEGNQPQHFGDGTRLSIL.

The chain links TRBV30 to TRBJ2-5, with 7 bases that match TRBD1. The CDR3 length is 14 residues. The J segment lost 5 bases and the V segment lost 4 bases, leaving 10 bases of the junction unmatched. Germline CDR1 and CDR2: GTSNPN and SVGIG (reference sequence). The CDR3 protein is CAWTPGQAGETQYF. In DNA form, the CDR3 reads TGTGCCTGGACCCCAGGACAGGCTGGGGAGACCCAGTACTTC.

J is TRBJ2-3 and V is TRBV7-2; D is perhaps TRBD2 (7 bases). With 5 bases removed from V and 1 base from J, the gap between germline ends came to 19 bases. The germline CDR1 and CDR2 sequences are SGHTA and FQGNSA. The CDR3 loop spans 17 amino acids. In nucleotides, the CDR3 is TGTGCCAGCAGCCCTTACCTGACGGGGGGCCGCACAGATACGCAGTATTTT. Protein sequence: CASSPYLTGGRTDTQYF.

The chain joins TRBV10-2 to TRBJ2-2, with 8 bases matching TRBD2. CDR1 and CDR2 from the germline V gene are WSHSY and SAAADI. The CDR3 spans 17 residues. The trim removed 0 bases at V and 4 bases at J, leaving 7 bases unmatched. Here the CDR3 reads CASSESGLAGVTGELFF. CDR3 nucleotides: TGCGCCAGCAGTGAGTCTGGACTAGCAGGAGTCACCGGGGAGCTGTTTTTT.

The rearrangement uses TRBV2 and TRBJ1-1; 8 bases align to TRBD1. This CDR3 has 15 amino acids. Germline V gene lookup returns CDR1 SNHLY and CDR2 FYNNEI. The J segment lost 5 bases and the V segment lost 3 bases, leaving 8 bases of the junction unmatched. CDR3 loop: CASSDRQGIWTEAFF. The DNA for the CDR3 is TGTGCCAGCAGTGATAGACAGGGGATTTGGACTGAAGCTTTCTTT.

V gene TRBV5-1 combines with J gene TRBJ1-1, with D perhaps TRBD1 (6 bases). The CDR3 runs 15 residues. V lost 1 base and J lost 1, with 11 bases in between. The germline V gene has CDR1 SGHRS and CDR2 YFSETQ. CDR3 bases: TGCGCCAGCAGCTTGCTCGACAGGCCGAACACTGAAGCTTTCTTT. It yields the protein CASSLLDRPNTEAFF.

The genes are TRBV5-5 and TRBJ1-1; weak D call: TRBD1 (6 bases). Trimming stripped 4 bases from V and 0 bases from J, with 7 bases between. The CDR3 runs 13 residues. CDR1 is SGHKS, CDR2 YYEKEE, per germline (reference sequence). CDR3 region: CASSGQMNTEAFF. The CDR3 DNA reads as TGTGCCAGCAGCGGACAGATGAACACTGAAGCTTTCTTT.

This sequence joins TRBV21-1 and TRBJ2-5; the table's TRBD1 call for D was not verified on the DNA. TRBV21-1 is a pseudogene segment. The CDR3 has 14 amino acids. CDR3 loop: CASSPQGAKETQYF. The CDR3 coding sequence is TGTGCCAGCAGCCCCCAGGGGGCTAAAGAGACCCAGTACTTC.

The rearrangement uses TRBV29-1 and TRBJ2-3; TRBD2 matches at 7 bases. V lost 1 base to trimming and J lost 2 bases; unmatched junction nucleotides: 9. The V gene's germline CDR1 is SQVTM and CDR2 ANQGSEA. This CDR3 has 16 residues. The CDR3 DNA is TGCAGCGTTGAAGGGGCGCGAGCGGGGTCCACAGATACGCAGTATTTT. Residues: CSVEGARAGSTDTQYF.

This chain joins TRBV7-2 and TRBJ2-7, with 9 bases lining up with TRBD2. Germline V gene sequence: CDR1 SGHTA, CDR2 FQGNSA. The CDR3 is 14 amino acids. V lost 1 base to trimming and J lost 2 bases; unmatched junction nucleotides: 0. The CDR3 spells CASSLGGGAYEQYF. The CDR3 region has the DNA TGTGCCAGCAGCTTAGGCGGGGGGGCCTACGAGCAGTACTTC.